This T cell receptor (beta chain) was identified during a study of regulatory T cells in long-lasting Graves disease (dated by TCRdb to about 2021). Context from the whole study: To count as having persistent Graves' disease, a patient had to have received antithyroid drug treatment for over 5 years with TSH receptor autoantibodies remaining persistently positive. Peripheral blood TCR sequencing and RNA sequencing compared persistent Graves' disease patients with newly diagnosed Graves' disease patients. Antithyroid drugs had been taken for approximately ten years on average by persistent Graves' disease patients in the clinical cohort. The study took place in China and was registered as a clinical trial. A total of some 35 samples underwent TCR sequencing, from about 13 patients with persistent Graves' disease and 20 or so patients with newly diagnosed Graves' disease.

The paper's findings and limits, for the study overall: Compared with newly diagnosed patients, patients with persistent Graves' disease had lower TCR Shannon entropy and fewer highly expanded clones, which suggests clonal expansion. TRBV28, TRBJ1-2 and TRBJ2-5 were preferentially used in persistent disease, while TRBV20-1 and TRBJ2-1 were favored in newly diagnosed disease. Because the primary lesion, thyroid tissue, could not be accessed, the study looked at peripheral blood alone. Only the TCR beta chain was sequenced and analyzed. As a limitation, the authors acknowledged that the small sample size may reduce accuracy. A larger number of public clonotypes was shared among persistent patients (approximately 3,000) than among newly diagnosed patients (over 850).

Libraries were made using multiplex PCR. Sequencer: Illumina HiSeq 4000. TCR beta libraries were built with iRepertoire HTBI primers and Arm-PCR amplification of CDR3 regions. PCR products were gel purified before sequencing. Per the source publication's procedure: Across samples, 55 to 80 TRBV and 14 TRBJ segments were identified and used for gene usage analysis of CDR3 amino acid clonotypes. Filtered high-quality paired reads were merged into contigs using COPE and FqMerger. BLAST was used to align contigs to the IMGT TRBV, TRBD and TRBJ reference genes, and CDR3 was defined following IMGT. Highly expanded clones were defined as clonotypes with a frequency above 0.1%. Shannon entropy was used to measure repertoire diversity, and the Gini coefficient was used to measure V-J evenness. A clonotype was considered public if more than one individual shared it. TCRdb cleaned the public reads at Q25 with fastp, built clones with MiXCR and kept in-frame beta chains. Entries that share a CDR3 protein sequence are merged under the most common genes and DNA. None of the V and J calls come from the authors' own analysis; TCRdb made them. For this sample there are roughly 300,000 distinct CDR3 sequences; roughly a fifth appear just once. Of the sample, about 61% falls within the top ten clones.

As regards this clonotype: There is no known antigen for this receptor. Base quality data are lacking; no much larger clone is found one base away.

The intended sense of this specimen's time point label: persistent/refractory GD, antithyroid drugs over 5 years with positive TRAb. For both TCR sequencing and RNA sequencing, RNA was extracted from PBMCs using TRIzol. The diagnosis of Graves' disease followed American Thyroid Association guidelines. The patients came from an endocrinology department in Xi'an, China. Each patient gave approximately 10 milliliters of peripheral blood, collected in an EDTA anticoagulant tube. Ficoll Paque Plus density gradient separation was used to isolate PBMCs, and no additional T cell sorting was done. RNA quality was checked with an Agilent 2100 Bioanalyzer and agarose gel, and concentration with a NanoDrop 2000. The CDR3 covers 16 residues, taking in both the cysteine and the phenylalanine. This entry keeps only the CDR3 DNA: 48 bases, framed from base 1. Cut back by 0 bases and 9 bases, the V and J ends lie 21 bases apart. The germline V gene specifies MNHEY as CDR1 and SVGAGI as CDR2.

The rearrangement combines TRBV6-5 with TRBJ2-7; TRBD1 is perhaps the D gene, given 5 matching bases. The TCR originated in a female donor with Graves disease. Here the sequenced sample was peripheral blood mononuclear cells (PBMCs), taken when the disease was refractory, from a patient treated with antithyroid drugs. The base sequence is TGTGCCAGCAGTTACTCCCCGGACACCACCCTCACGGTGCAGTACTTC. Its protein is CASSYSPDTTLTVQYF.